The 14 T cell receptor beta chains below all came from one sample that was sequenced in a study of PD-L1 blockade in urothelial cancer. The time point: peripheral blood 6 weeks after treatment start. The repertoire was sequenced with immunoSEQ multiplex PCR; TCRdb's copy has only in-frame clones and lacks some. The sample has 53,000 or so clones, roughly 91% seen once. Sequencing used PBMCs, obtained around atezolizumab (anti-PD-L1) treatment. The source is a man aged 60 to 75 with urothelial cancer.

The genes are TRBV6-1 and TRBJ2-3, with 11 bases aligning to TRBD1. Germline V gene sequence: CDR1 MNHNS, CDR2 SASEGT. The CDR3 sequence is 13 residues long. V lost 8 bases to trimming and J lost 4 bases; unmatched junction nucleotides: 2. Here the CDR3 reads CASGDRGADTQYF. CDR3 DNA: TGTGCCAGCGGGGACAGGGGGGCAGATACGCAGTATTTT.

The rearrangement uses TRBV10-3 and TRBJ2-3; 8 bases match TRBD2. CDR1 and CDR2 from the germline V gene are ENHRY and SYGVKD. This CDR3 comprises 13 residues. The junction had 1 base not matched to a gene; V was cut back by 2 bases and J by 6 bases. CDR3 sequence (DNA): TGTGCCATCAGTGAGATAGCGGGGGATACGCAGTATTTT. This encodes CAISEIAGDTQYF.

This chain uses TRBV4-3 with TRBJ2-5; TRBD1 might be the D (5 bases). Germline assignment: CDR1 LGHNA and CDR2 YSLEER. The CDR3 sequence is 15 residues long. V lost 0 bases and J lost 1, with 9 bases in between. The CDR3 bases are TGCGCCAGCAGCCAAGAACCCCAGGGCCAAGAGACCCAGTACTTC. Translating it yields CASSQEPQGQETQYF.

The CDR3 DNA follows: TGTGCCTGGAGTCCCGACAGGGGGAATTCACCCCTCCACTTT. Translation: CAWSPDRGNSPLHF. The chain recombines TRBV30 with TRBJ1-6; TRBD1 matches 9 bases. The junction had 3 bases not matched to a gene; V was cut back by 2 bases and J by 7 bases. This CDR3 is 14 amino acids long. Germline V lookup: CDR1 GTSNPN, CDR2 SVGIG (reference sequence).

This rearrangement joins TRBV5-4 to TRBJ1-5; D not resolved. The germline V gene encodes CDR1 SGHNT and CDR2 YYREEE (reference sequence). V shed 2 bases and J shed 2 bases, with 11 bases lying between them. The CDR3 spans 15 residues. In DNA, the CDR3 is TGTGCCAGCAGCTTAGGAGGATCGGGCAATCAGCCCCAGCATTTT. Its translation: CASSLGGSGNQPQHF.

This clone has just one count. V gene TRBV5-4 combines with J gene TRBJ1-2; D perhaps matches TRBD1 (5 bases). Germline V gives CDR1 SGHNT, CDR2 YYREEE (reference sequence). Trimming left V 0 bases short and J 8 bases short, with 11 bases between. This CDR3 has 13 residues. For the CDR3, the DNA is TGTGCCAGCAGCTTGGCCACAGGAATGGGCTACACCTTC. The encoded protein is CASSLATGMGYTF.

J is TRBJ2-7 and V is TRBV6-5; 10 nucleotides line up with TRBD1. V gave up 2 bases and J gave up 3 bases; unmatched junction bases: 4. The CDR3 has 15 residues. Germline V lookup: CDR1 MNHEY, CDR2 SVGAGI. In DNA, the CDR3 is TGTGCCAGCAGTTACAAGGACAGGGGGTTCTACGAGCAGTACTTC. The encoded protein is CASSYKDRGFYEQYF.

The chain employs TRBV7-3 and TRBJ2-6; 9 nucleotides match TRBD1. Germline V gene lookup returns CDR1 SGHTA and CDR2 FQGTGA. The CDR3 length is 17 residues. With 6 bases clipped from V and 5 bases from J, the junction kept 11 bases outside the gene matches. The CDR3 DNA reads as TGTGCCAGCAGTCCCGGGACAGGGAGGGATCGGGCCAACGTCCTGACTTTC. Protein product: CASSPGTGRDRANVLTF.

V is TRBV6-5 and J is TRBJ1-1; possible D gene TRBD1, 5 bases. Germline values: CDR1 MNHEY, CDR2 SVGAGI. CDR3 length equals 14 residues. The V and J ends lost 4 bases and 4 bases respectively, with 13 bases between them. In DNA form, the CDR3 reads TGTGCCAGCAGTTGGGACTCAGCGAGCACTGAAGCTTTCTTT. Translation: CASSWDSASTEAFF.

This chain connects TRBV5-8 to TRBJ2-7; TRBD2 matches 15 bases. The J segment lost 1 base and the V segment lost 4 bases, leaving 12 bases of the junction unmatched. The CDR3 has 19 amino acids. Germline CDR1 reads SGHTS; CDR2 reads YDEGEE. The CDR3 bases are TGTGCCAGCAGCCGGACCGGGACTAGCGGGGGGCTAATATCCTACGAGCAGTACTTC. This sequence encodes CASSRTGTSGGLISYEQYF. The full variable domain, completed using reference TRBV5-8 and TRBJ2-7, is EAGVTQSPTHLIKTRGQQATLRCSPISGHTSVYWYQQALGLGLQFLLWYDEGEERNRGNFPPRFSGRQFPNYSSELNVNALELEDSALYLCASSRTGTSGGLISYEQYFGPGTRLTVT.

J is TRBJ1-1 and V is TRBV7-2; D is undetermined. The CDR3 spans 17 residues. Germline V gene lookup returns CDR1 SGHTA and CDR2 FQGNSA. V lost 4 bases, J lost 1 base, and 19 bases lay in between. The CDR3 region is CASSSPPRRAWNTEAFF. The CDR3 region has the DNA TGTGCCAGCAGCTCCCCTCCTCGGAGGGCCTGGAACACTGAAGCTTTCTTT. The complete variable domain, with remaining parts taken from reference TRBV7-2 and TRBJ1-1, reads GAGVSQSPSNKVTEKGKDVELRCDPISGHTALYWYRQSLGQGLEFLIYFQGNSAPDKSGLPSDRFSAERTGGSVSTLTIQRTQQEDSAVYLCASSSPPRRAWNTEAFFGQGTRLTVV.

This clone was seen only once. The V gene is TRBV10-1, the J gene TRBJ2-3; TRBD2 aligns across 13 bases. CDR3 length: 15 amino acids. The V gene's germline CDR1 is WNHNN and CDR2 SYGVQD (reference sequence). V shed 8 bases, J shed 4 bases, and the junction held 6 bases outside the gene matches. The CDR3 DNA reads TGCGCCAGCGGAGGACTAGCGGGAGTAGCAGATACGCAGTATTTT. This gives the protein CASGGLAGVADTQYF.

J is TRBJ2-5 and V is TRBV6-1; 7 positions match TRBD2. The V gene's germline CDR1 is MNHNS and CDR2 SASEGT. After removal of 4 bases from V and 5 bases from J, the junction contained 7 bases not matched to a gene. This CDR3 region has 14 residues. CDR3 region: CASSASGLPETQYF. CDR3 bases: TGTGCCAGCAGTGCGTCGGGACTACCGGAGACCCAGTACTTC.

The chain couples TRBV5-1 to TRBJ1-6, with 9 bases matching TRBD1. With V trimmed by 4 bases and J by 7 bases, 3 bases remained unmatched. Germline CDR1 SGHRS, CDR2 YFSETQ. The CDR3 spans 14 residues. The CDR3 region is CASSRDRENSPLHF. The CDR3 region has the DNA TGCGCCAGCAGCAGGGACAGGGAGAATTCACCCCTCCACTTT.